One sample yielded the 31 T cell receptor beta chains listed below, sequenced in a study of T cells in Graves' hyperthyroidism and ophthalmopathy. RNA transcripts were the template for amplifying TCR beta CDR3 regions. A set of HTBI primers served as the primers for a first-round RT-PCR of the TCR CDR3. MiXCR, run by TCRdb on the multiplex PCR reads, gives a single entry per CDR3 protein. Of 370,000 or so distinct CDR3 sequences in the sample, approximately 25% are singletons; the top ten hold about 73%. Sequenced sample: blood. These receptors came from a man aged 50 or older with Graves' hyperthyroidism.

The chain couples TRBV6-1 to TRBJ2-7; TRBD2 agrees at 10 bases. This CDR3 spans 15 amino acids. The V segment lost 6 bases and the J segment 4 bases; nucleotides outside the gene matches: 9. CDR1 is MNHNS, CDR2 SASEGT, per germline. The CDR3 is CASSTSSGRSYEQYF. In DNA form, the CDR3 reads TGTGCCAGCAGCACGTCTAGCGGGAGATCTTACGAGCAGTACTTC.

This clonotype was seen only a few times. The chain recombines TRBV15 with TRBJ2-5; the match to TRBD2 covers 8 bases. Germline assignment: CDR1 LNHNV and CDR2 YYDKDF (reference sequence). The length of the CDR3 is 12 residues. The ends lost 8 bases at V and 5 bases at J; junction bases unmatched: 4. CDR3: CATASGSETQYF. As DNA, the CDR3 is TGTGCCACCGCTAGCGGGTCGGAGACCCAGTACTTC. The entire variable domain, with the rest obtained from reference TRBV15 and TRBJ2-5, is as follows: DAMVIQNPRYQVTQFGKPVTLSCSQTLNHNVMYWYQQKSSQAPKLLFHYYDKDFNNEADTPDNFQSRRPNTSFCFLDIRSPGLGDTAMYLCATASGSETQYFGPGTRLLVL.

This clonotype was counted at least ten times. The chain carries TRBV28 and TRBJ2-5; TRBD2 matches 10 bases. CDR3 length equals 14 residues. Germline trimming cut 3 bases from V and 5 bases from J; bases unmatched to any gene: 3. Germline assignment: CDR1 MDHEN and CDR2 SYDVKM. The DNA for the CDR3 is TGTGCCAGCAGTTTTAGCGGGAGGTTGGAGACCCAGTACTTC. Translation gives CASSFSGRLETQYF.

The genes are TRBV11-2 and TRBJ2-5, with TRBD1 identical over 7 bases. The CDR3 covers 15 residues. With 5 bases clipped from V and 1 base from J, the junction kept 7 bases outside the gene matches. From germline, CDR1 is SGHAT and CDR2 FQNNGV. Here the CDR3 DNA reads TGTGCCAGCAGCGGATACTCAGGGGGCCAAGAGACCCAGTACTTC. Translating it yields CASSGYSGGQETQYF.

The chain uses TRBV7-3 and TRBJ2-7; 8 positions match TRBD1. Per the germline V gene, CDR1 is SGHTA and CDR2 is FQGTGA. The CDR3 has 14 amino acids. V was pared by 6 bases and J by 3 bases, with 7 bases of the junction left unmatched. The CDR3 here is CASSLTGEGYEQYF. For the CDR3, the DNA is TGTGCCAGCAGTTTGACAGGGGAAGGCTACGAGCAGTACTTC. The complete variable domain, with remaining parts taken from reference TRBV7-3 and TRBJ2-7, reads GAGVSQTPSNKVTEKGKYVELRCDPISGHTALYWYRQSLGQGPEFLIYFQGTGAADDSGLPNDRFFAVRPEGSVSTLKIQRTERGDSAVYLCASSLTGEGYEQYFGPGTRLTVT.

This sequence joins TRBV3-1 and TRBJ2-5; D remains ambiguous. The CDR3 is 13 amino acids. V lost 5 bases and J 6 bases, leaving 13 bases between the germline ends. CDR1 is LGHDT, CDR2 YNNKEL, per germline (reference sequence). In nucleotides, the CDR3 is TGTGCCAGCAGCTCCGGCGTTGAGCAGACCCAGTACTTC. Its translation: CASSSGVEQTQYF.

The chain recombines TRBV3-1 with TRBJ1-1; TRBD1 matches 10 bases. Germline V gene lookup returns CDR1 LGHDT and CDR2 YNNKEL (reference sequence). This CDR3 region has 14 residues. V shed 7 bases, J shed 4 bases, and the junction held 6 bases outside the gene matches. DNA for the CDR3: TGTGCCAGCACCCTCGGGGACAGGGGCACTGAAGCTTTCTTT. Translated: CASTLGDRGTEAFF.

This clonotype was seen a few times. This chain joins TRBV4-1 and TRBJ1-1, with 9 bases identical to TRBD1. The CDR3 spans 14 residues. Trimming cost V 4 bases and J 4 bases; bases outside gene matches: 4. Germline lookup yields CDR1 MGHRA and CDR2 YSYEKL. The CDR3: CASSPGQGTTEAFF. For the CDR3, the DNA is TGCGCCAGCAGCCCAGGACAGGGGACCACTGAAGCTTTCTTT.

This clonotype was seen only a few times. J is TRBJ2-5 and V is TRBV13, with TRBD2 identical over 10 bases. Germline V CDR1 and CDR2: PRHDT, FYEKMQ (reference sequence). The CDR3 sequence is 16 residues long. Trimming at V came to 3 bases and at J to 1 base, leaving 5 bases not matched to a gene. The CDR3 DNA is TGTGCCAGCAGCTTGAGCGGGAGGGCCCTCCAAGAGACCCAGTACTTC. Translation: CASSLSGRALQETQYF.

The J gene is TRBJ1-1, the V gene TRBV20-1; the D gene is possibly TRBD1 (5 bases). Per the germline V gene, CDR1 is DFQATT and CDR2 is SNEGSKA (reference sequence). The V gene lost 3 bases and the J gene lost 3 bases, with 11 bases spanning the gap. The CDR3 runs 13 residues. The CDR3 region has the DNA TGCAGTGCTAGTGAAGACAGCTACACTGAAGCTTTCTTT. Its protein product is CSASEDSYTEAFF.

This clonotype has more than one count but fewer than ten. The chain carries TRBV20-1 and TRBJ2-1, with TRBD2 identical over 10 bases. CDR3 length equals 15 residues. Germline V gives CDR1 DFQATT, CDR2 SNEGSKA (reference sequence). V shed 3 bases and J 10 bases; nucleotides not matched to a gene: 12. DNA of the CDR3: TGCAGTGCTAGGCCGGGACTAGCGAGCCGGAGGGAGCAGTTCTTC. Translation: CSARPGLASRREQFF.

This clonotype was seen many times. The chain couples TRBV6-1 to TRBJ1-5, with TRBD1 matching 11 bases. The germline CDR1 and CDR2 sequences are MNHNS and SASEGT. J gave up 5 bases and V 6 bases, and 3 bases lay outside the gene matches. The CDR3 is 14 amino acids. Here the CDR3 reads CASSGTGGDQPQHF. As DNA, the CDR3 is TGTGCCAGCAGCGGGACAGGGGGGGATCAGCCCCAGCATTTT.

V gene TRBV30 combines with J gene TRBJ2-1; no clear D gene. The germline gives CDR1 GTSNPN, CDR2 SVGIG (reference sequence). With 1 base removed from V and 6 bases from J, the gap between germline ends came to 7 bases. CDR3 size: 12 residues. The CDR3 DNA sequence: TGTGCCTGGAGTGAGCAAGCCAATGAGCAGTTCTTC. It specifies CAWSEQANEQFF.

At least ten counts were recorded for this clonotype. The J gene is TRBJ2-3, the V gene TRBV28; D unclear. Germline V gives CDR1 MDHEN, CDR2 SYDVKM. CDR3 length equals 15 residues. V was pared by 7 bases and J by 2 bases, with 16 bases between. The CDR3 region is CASNSDHTPTDTQYF. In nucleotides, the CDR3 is TGTGCCAGCAACTCCGACCATACCCCCACAGATACGCAGTATTTT. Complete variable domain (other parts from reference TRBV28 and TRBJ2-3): DVKVTQSSRYLVKRTGEKVFLECVQDMDHENMFWYRQDPGLGLRLIYFSYDVKMKEKGDIPEGYSVSREKKERFSLILESASTNQTSMYLCASNSDHTPTDTQYFGPGTRLTVL.

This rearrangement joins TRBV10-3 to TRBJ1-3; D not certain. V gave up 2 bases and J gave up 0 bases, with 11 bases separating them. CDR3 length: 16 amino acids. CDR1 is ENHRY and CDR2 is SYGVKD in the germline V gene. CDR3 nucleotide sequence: TGTGCCATCAGTGAGGGACGCTCTAACTCTGGAAACACCATATATTTT. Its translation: CAISEGRSNSGNTIYF.

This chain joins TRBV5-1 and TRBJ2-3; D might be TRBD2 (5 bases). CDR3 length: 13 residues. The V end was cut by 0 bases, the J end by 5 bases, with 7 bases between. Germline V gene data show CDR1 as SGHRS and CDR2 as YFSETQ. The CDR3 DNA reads TGCGCCAGCAGCTTGGAACGGGGAGATACGCAGTATTTT. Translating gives CASSLERGDTQYF.

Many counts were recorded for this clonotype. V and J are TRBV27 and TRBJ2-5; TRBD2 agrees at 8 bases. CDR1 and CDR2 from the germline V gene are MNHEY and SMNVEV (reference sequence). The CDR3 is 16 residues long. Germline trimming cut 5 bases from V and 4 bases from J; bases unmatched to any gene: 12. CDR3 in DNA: TGTGCCAGCAGTCCGGGGGGGATCGGGGAGGGAGAGACCCAGTACTTC. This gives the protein CASSPGGIGEGETQYF.

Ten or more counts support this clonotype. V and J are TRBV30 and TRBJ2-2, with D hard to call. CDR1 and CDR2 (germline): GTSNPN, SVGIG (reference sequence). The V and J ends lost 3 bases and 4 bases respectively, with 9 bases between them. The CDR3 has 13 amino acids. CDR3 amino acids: CAWRFRGTGELFF. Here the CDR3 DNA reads TGTGCCTGGAGATTCCGAGGCACCGGGGAGCTGTTTTTT.

The CDR3 sequence: CASSPLSWTTQYF. CDR3 coding DNA: TGTGCCAGCAGCCCCCTTTCGTGGACTACGCAGTATTTT. V usage is TRBV14 and J usage is TRBJ2-3; unclear D gene. The V and J ends lost 4 bases and 8 bases respectively, with 13 bases between them. The germline CDR1 and CDR2 sequences are SGHDN and FVKESK. The CDR3 is 13 residues long.

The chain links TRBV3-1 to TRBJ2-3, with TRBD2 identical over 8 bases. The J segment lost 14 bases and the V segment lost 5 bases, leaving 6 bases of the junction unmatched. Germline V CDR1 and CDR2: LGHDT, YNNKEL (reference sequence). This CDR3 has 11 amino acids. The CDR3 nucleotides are TGTGCCAGCAGCTCCGGGACTAGAATGTATTTT. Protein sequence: CASSSGTRMYF.

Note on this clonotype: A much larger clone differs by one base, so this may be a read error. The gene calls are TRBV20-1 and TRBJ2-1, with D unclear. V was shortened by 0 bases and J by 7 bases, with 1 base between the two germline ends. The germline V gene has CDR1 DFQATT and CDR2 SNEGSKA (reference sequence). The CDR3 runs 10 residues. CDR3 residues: CSARENEQFF. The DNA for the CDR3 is TGCAGTGCTAGAGAAAATGAGCAGTTCTTC.

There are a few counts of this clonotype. The CDR3 nucleotides are TGTGCCAGCACCTTCCAGGGGGCATGGACTGAAGCTTTCTTT. It translates to CASTFQGAWTEAFF. The chain has TRBV6-1 and TRBJ1-1; 8 bases agree with TRBD1. The ends lost 7 bases at V and 5 bases at J; junction bases unmatched: 9. Germline values: CDR1 MNHNS, CDR2 SASEGT. This CDR3 comprises 14 residues.

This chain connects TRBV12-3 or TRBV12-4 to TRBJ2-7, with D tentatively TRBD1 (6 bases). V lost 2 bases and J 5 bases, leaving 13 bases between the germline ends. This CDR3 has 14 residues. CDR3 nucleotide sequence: TGTGCCAGCAGTTTACTCCCAGGGGTCGACGAGCAGTACTTC. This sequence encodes CASSLLPGVDEQYF.

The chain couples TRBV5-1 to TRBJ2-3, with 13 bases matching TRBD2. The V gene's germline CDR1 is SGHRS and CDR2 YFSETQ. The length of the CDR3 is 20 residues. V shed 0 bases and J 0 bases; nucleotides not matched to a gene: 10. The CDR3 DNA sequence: TGCGCCAGCAGCTTGGCCGTACTAGCGGGAGGGTGGGACAGCACAGATACGCAGTATTTT. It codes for CASSLAVLAGGWDSTDTQYF.

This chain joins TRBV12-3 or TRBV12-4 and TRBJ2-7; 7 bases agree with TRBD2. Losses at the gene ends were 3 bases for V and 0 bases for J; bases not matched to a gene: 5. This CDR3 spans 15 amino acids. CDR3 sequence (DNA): TGTGCCAGCAGTTTCGGGGGGATTAGCTCCTACGAGCAGTACTTC. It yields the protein CASSFGGISSYEQYF.

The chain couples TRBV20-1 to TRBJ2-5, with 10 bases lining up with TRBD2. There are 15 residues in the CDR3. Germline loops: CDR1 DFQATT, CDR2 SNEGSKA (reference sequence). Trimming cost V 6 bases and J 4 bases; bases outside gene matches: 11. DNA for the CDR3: TGCAGTGCCCGATGGGGACTAGCGTTCCGAGAGACCCAGTACTTC. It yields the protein CSARWGLAFRETQYF.

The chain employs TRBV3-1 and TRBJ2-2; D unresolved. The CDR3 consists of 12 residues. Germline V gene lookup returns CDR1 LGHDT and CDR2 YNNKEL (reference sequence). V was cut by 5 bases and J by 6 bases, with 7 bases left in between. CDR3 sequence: CASSLTPGELFF. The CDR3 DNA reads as TGTGCCAGCAGCTTGACCCCCGGGGAGCTGTTTTTT.

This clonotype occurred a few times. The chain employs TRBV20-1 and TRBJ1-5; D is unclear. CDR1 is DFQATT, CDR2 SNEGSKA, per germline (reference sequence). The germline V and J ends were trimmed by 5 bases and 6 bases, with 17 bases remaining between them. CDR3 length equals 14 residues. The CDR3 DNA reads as TGCAGTGCTGCTGCTCCTCAACACGGTCAGCCCCAGCATTTT. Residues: CSAAAPQHGQPQHF.

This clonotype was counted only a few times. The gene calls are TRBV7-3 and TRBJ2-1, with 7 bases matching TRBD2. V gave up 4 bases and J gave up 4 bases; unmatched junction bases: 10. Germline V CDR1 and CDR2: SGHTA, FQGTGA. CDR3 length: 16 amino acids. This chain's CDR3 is CASSSTGGGQYNEQFF. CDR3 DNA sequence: TGTGCCAGCAGCTCTACCGGCGGGGGTCAATACAATGAGCAGTTCTTC.

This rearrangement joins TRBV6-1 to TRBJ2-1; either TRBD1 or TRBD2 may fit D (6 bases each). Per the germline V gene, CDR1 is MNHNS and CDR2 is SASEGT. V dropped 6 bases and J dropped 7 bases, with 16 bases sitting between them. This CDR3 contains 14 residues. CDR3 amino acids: CASRRGGQMNEQFF. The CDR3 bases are TGTGCCAGCAGAAGAGGGGGGCAAATGAATGAGCAGTTCTTC.

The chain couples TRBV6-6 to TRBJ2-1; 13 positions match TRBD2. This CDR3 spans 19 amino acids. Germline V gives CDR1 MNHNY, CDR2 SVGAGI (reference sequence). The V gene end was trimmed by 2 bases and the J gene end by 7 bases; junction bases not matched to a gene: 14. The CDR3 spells CASSYHGGTGTSGKNEQFF. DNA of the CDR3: TGTGCCAGCAGTTACCACGGGGGCACCGGGACTAGCGGGAAAAATGAGCAGTTCTTC.